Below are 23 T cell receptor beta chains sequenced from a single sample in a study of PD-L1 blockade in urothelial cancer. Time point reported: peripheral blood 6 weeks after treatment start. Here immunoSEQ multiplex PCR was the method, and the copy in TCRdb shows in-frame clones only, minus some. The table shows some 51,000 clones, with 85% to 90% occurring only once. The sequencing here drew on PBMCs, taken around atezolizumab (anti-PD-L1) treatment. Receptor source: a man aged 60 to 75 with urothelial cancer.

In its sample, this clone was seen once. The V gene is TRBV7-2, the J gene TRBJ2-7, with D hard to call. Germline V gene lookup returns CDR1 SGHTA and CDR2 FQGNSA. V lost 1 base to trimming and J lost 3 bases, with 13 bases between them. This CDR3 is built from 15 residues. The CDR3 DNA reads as TGTGCCAGCAGCTTAGATCCCCAGGCTGGCTACGAGCAGTACTTC. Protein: CASSLDPQAGYEQYF.

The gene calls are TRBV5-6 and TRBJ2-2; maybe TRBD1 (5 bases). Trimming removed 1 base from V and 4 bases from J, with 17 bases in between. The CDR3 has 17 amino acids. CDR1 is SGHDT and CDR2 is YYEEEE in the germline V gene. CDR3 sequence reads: CASSLLQGYESTGELFF. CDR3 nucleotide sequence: TGTGCCAGCAGCTTGTTGCAGGGCTACGAAAGCACCGGGGAGCTGTTTTTT.

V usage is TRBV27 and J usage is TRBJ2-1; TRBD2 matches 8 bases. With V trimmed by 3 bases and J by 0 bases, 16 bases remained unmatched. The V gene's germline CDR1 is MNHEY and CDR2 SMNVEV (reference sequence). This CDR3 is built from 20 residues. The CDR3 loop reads CASSFLRAASGPPSYNEQFF. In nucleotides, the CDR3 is TGTGCCAGCAGTTTTTTGCGAGCGGCTAGCGGGCCCCCCTCCTACAATGAGCAGTTCTTC.

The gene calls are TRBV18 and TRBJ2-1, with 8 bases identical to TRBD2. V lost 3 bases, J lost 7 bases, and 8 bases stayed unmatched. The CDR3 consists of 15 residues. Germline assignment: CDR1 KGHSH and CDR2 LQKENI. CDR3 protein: CASSPGLGVLNEQFF. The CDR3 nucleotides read TGTGCCAGCTCACCGGGACTAGGGGTATTGAATGAGCAGTTCTTC.

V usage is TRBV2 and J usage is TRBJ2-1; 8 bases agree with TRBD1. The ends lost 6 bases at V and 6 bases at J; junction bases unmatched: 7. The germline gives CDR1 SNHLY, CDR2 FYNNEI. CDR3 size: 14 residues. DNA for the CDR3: TGTGCCAGCAGACCGGGACAGGCGACCAATGAGCAGTTCTTC. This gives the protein CASRPGQATNEQFF.

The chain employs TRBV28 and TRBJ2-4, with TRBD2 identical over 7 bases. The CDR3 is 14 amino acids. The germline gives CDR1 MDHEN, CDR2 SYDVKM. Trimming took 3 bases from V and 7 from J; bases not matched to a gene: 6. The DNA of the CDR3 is TGTGCCAGCAGTTTTGGTACTAGCGAGAACATTCAGTACTTC. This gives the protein CASSFGTSENIQYF.

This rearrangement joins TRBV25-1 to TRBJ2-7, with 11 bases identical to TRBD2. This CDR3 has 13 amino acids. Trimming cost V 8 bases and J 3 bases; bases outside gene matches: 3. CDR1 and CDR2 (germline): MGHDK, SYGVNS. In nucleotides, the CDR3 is TGTGCCAGCGGCCTAGCGGGGGGCTACGAGCAGTACTTC. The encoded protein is CASGLAGGYEQYF.

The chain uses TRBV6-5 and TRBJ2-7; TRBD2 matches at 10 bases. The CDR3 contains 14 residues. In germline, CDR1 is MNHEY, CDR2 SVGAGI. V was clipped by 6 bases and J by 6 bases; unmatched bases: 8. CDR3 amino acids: CASRLAGTAAEQYF. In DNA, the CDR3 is TGTGCCAGCAGACTAGCGGGAACCGCCGCCGAGCAGTACTTC.

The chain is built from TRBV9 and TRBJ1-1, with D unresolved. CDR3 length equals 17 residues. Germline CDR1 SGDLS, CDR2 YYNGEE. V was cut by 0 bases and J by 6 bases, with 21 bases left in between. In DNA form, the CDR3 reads TGTGCCAGCAGCGTAGCTGGGTCCATACAACCCGGGTCTGAAGCTTTCTTT. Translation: CASSVAGSIQPGSEAFF.

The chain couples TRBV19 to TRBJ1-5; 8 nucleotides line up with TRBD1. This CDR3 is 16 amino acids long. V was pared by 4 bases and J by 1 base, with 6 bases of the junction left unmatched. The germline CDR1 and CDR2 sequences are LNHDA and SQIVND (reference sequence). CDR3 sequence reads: CASSTKTGVSNQPQHF. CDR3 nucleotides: TGTGCCAGTAGTACAAAGACAGGGGTCAGCAATCAGCCCCAGCATTTT.

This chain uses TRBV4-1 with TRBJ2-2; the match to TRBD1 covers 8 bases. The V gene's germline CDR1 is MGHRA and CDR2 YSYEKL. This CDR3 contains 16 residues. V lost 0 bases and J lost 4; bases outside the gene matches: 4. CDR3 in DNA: TGCGCCAGCAGCCAAGATCCGGACAGGGTCACCGGGGAGCTGTTTTTT. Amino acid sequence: CASSQDPDRVTGELFF.

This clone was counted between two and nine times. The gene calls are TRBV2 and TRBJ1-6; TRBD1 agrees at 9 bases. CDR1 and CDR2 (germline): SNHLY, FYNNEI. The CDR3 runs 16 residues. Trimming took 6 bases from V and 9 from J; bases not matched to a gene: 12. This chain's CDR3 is CASSPPRGQGSSPLHF. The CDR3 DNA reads TGTGCCAGCAGCCCCCCCAGGGGACAGGGAAGTTCACCCCTCCACTTT.

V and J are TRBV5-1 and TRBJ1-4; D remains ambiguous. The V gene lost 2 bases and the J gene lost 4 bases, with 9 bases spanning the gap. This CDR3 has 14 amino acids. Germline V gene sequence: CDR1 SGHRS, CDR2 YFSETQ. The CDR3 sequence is CASSLSGINEKLFF. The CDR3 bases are TGCGCCAGCAGCTTATCGGGGATTAATGAAAAACTGTTTTTT. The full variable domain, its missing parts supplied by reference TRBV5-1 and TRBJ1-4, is KAGVTQTPRYLIKTRGQQVTLSCSPISGHRSVSWYQQTPGQGLQFLFEYFSETQRNKGNFPGRFSGRQFSNSRSEMNVSTLELGDSALYLCASSLSGINEKLFFGSGTQLSVL.

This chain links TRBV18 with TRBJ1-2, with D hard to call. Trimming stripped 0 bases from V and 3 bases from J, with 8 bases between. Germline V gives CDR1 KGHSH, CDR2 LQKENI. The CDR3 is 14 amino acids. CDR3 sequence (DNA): TGTGCCAGCTCACCACCACTCCTAGACTATGGCTACACCTTC. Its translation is CASSPPLLDYGYTF.

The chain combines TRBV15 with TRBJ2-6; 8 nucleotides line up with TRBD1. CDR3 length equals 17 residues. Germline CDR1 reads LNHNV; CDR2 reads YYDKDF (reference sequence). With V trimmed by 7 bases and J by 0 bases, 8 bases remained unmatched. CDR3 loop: CATTKGQGNSGANVLTF. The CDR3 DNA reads TGTGCCACCACAAAAGGACAGGGAAACTCTGGGGCCAACGTCCTGACTTTC.

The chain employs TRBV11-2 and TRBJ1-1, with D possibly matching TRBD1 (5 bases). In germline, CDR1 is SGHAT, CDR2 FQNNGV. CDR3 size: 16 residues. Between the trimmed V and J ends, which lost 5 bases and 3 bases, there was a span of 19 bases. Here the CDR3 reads CASSPQAGVVYTEAFF. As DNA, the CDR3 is TGTGCCAGCAGCCCCCAAGCGGGGGTTGTGTACACTGAAGCTTTCTTT.

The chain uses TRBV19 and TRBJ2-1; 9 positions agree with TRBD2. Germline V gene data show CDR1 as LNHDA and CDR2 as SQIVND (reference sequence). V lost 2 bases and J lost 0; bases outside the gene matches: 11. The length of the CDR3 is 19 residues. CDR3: CASSILLAGPQSSYNEQFF. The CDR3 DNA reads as TGTGCCAGTAGTATACTGCTAGCGGGGCCCCAGAGCTCCTACAATGAGCAGTTCTTC.

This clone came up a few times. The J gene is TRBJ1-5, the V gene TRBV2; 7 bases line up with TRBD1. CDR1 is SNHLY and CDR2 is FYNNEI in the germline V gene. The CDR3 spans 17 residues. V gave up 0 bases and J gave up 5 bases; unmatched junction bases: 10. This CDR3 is CASSEALAGGWDQPQHF. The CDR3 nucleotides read TGTGCCAGCAGTGAAGCGCTGGCAGGGGGTTGGGATCAGCCCCAGCATTTT.

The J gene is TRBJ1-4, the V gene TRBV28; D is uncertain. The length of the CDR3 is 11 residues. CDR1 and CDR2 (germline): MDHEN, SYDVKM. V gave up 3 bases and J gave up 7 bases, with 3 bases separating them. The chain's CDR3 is CASSFGEKLFF. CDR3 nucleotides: TGTGCCAGCAGTTTCGGTGAAAAACTGTTTTTT.

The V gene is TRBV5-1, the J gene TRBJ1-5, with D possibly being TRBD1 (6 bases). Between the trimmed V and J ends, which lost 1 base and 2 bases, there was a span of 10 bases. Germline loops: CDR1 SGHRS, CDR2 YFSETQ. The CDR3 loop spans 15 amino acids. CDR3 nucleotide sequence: TGCGCCAGCAGCTTGACAGGGTCCGGCAATCAGCCCCAGCATTTT. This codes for CASSLTGSGNQPQHF.

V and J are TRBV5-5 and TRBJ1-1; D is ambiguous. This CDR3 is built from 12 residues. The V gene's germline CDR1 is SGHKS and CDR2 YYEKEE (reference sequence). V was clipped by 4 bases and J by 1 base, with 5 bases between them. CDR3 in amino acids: CASSRPNTEAFF. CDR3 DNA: TGTGCCAGCAGCCGTCCGAACACTGAAGCTTTCTTT. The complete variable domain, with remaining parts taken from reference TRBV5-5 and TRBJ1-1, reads DAGVTQSPTHLIKTRGQQVTLRCSPISGHKSVSWYQQVLGQGPQFIFQYYEKEERGRGNFPDRFSARQFPNYSSELNVNALLLGDSALYLCASSRPNTEAFFGQGTRLTVV.

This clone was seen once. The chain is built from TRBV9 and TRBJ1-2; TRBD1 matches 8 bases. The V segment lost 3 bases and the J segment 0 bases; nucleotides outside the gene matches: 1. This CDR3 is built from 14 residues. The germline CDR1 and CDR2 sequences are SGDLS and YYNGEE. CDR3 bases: TGTGCCAGCAGCGAGGGACAGGCTAACTATGGCTACACCTTC. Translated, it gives CASSEGQANYGYTF.

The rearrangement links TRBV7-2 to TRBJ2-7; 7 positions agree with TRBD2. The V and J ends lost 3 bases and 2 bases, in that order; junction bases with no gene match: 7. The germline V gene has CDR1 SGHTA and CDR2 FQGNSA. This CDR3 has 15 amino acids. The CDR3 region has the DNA TGTGCCAGCAGCTTTAGCGGGCCCCGAGCCTACGAGCAGTACTTC. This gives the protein CASSFSGPRAYEQYF.